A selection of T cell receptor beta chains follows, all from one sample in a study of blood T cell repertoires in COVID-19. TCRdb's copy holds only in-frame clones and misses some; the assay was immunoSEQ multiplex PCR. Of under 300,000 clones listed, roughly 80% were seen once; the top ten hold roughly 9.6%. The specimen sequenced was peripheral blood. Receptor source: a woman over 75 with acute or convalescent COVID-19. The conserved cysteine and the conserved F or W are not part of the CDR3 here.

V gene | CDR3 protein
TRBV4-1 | ASSLMTSGGLYEQY
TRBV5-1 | ASSLGQGPATNEKLF
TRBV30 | AWTEDRTYSPLH
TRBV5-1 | ASSWADPGETQY
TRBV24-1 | ATSDGGQDEQF
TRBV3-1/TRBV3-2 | ASSLQGGNPTDTQY
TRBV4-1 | ASSRTTGGNSGNTIY
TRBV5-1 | ASSSDRPDTQY
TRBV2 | ASSEAAGQGSGYT
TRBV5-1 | ASSLAGGGRGRHYEQY
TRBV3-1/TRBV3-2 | ASSQVMIAGGLLSPGELF
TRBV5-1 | ASSPGGRETQY
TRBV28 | ASSFPGTGGAGYT
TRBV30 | AWSTGPGGT
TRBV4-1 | ASSRSLHRDTNEKLF
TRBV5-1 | ASSLARGIAGNTEAF
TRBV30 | AWSPYGLSNTEAF
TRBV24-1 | ATRPTGESPDTQY
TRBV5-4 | ASSYRVGTGGTGANVLT
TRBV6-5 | ASGRPSNYGYT
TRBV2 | ASRPSREGGSPLH
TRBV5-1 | ASSRDTNTGELF
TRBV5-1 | ASRPGGAATQETQY
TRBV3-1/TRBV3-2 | ASRAGTMNTEAF
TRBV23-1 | ASSPGPGHPIGGNQPQH
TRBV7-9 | ASSRLAGGSHEQF
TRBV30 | AWSRGNGNTIY
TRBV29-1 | SGNLGTGAKDGYT
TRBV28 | ASSLLRGADGYT
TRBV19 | ASSIDRTGRQSTDTQY
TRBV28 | ASSSGIYGYT
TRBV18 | ASSPMDRYTGELF
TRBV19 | ASSIRDRGSNEQF
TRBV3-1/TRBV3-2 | ASSLPGGEQY
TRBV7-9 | ASSLGRQSYGYT
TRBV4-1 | ASSQRTSGAPDTQY
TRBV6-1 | ASSETQGVVDTIY
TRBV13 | ASSLHSSYEQY
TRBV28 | ASSLSHLGNTIY